What follows are 31 T cell receptor beta chains derived from one specimen sequenced in a study of blood T cell repertoires in COVID-19 (TCRdb year 2020). The receptor library was made with the immunoSEQ multiplex PCR assay. TCRdb re-hosts the immuneACCESS table, in-frame sequences only. Its copies lack some clones; in the studies checked, an unresolved V gene accounts for under half of them, and the cause for the rest is not known. This sample gives hundreds of thousands of clones in total; around four fifths of them show up just once. Of the sample, approximately 4% is held by the ten largest clones. The sample comprised peripheral blood. These receptors originate from a woman between 35 and 50 years old with active or convalescent COVID-19.

The V gene is TRBV30, the J gene TRBJ1-5; 8 bases align to TRBD1. Germline values: CDR1 GTSNPN, CDR2 SVGIG (reference sequence). V lost 2 bases and J lost 5; bases outside the gene matches: 5. The CDR3 spans 14 residues. In DNA form, the CDR3 reads TGTGCCTGGAGTAAGGCAGGGGGCGATCAGCCCCAGCATTTT. Its protein product is CAWSKAGGDQPQHF.

CDR3 region: CAWSVGQGPEKLFF. CDR3 sequence (DNA): TGTGCCTGGAGTGTAGGGCAGGGCCCCGAAAAACTGTTTTTT. The rearrangement uses TRBV30 and TRBJ1-4; D may be TRBD1 (5 bases). The germline V gene encodes CDR1 GTSNPN and CDR2 SVGIG (reference sequence). The CDR3 runs to 14 residues. Trimming left V 0 bases short and J 8 bases short, with 13 bases between. Full variable domain (missing parts from reference TRBV30 and TRBJ1-4): SQTIHQWPATLVQPVGSPLSLECTVEGTSNPNLYWYRQAAGRGLQLLFYSVGIGQISSEVPQNLSASRPQDRQFILSSKKLLLSDSGFYLCAWSVGQGPEKLFFGSGTQLSVL.

The chain carries TRBV12-3 or TRBV12-4 and TRBJ2-2; D might be TRBD1 (5 bases). The ends were cut back, 7 bases at V and 8 bases at J, with 8 bases in the middle. CDR3 length equals 11 residues. CDR3 region: CASKNRGELFF. In nucleotides, the CDR3 is TGTGCCAGCAAAAACAGGGGGGAGCTGTTTTTT.

This chain links TRBV23-1 with TRBJ1-6, with a possible D match to TRBD1 (5 bases). TRBV23-1 is an ORF for which the function is uncertain. Trimming removed 3 bases from V and 4 bases from J, with 13 bases in between. This CDR3 region has 16 residues. The CDR3 coding sequence is TGCGCCAGCAGTCAGGCAGGGCGGGAGTATAATTCACCCCTCCACTTT. Encoded protein: CASSQAGREYNSPLHF.

This clone turned up a few times. This rearrangement joins TRBV6-5 to TRBJ2-7; D possibly corresponds to TRBD1 (6 bases). The CDR3 sequence is 14 residues long. CDR1 is MNHEY and CDR2 is SVGAGI in the germline V gene. Trimming pared 7 bases from V and 5 bases from J, leaving 18 bases between. CDR3 nucleotides: TGTGCCAGCACGAATTGGGGACAATGGAACGAGCAGTACGTC. Amino acids: CASTNWGQWNEQYV.

This clone was detected only once. The chain joins TRBV7-9 to TRBJ1-6; 9 positions agree with TRBD1. Germline trimming cut 4 bases from V and 7 bases from J; bases unmatched to any gene: 8. The CDR3 spans 16 residues. The germline gives CDR1 SEHNR, CDR2 FQNEAQ (reference sequence). This CDR3 reads CASSYGGDRANSPLHF. As DNA, the CDR3 is TGTGCCAGCAGCTACGGCGGGGACAGGGCGAATTCACCCCTCCACTTT.

The chain carries TRBV30 and TRBJ1-1; unclear D gene. Germline CDR1 is GTSNPN and CDR2 is SVGIG (reference sequence). The CDR3 consists of 11 residues. V dropped 5 bases and J dropped 4 bases, with 8 bases sitting between them. CDR3 amino acids: CAWAPRTEAFF. The CDR3 DNA is TGTGCCTGGGCCCCGCGCACTGAAGCTTTCTTT.

The V and J genes are TRBV11-2 and TRBJ2-1; no firm D call. The length of the CDR3 is 17 residues. V was clipped by 1 base and J by 3 bases, with 16 bases between them. Germline-derived CDR1 and CDR2 are SGHAT and FQNNGV. Written as DNA, the CDR3 is TGTGCCAGCAGCTTAGGTACCTGGGTCACTAACTACAATGAGCAGTTCTTC. Encoded protein: CASSLGTWVTNYNEQFF.

About this clone: This may come from a read error, since a much larger clone is one base off. The genes are TRBV12-3 or TRBV12-4 and TRBJ2-3; 10 bases match TRBD2. V was clipped by 6 bases and J by 3 bases; unmatched bases: 0. CDR3 length equals 13 residues. CDR3 protein: CASRLAGTDTQYF. The CDR3 nucleotides read TGTGCCAGCAGACTAGCGGGGACAGATACGCAGTATTTT.

Notes on this clone: Other DNA sequences from this sample encode an identical CDR3 as well. V is TRBV18 and J is TRBJ2-1; D gene unclear. The ends were cut back, 1 base at V and 8 bases at J, with 3 bases in the middle. From germline, CDR1 is KGHSH and CDR2 LQKENI. The CDR3 is 11 residues long. In nucleotides, the CDR3 is TGTGCCAGCTCACCACGCGATGAGCAGTTCTTC. Translating gives CASSPRDEQFF.

V is TRBV5-1 and J is TRBJ2-5; maybe TRBD2 (6 bases). Germline CDR1 and CDR2: SGHRS and YFSETQ. V gave up 3 bases and J gave up 2 bases, with 14 bases separating them. The CDR3 loop spans 15 amino acids. DNA of the CDR3: TGCGCCAGCAGCTGGAGGAGGGCATTTCAAGAGACCCAGTACTTC. Translated, it gives CASSWRRAFQETQYF.

The sample holds a few counts of this clone. The chain couples TRBV28 to TRBJ1-2; no clear D gene. The CDR3 totals 11 residues. Per germline, CDR1 MDHEN and CDR2 SYDVKM. V was trimmed by 6 bases and J by 6 bases, leaving 8 bases between them. The CDR3 is CASRLLDGYTF. CDR3 nucleotide sequence: TGTGCCAGCAGGCTACTGGATGGCTACACCTTC.

The chain has TRBV7-9 and TRBJ2-2, with a weak D call TRBD2 (6 bases). Germline V gives CDR1 SEHNR, CDR2 FQNEAQ (reference sequence). With 4 bases removed from V and 0 bases from J, the gap between germline ends came to 18 bases. This CDR3 is built from 18 residues. The CDR3 sequence: CASSSMEGPTANTGELFF. The DNA for the CDR3 is TGTGCCAGCAGCTCAATGGAGGGGCCGACCGCGAACACCGGGGAGCTGTTTTTT. The full variable domain, with the rest looked up from reference TRBV7-9 and TRBJ2-2, is DTGVSQNPRHKITKRGQNVTFRCDPISEHNRLYWYRQTLGQGPEFLTYFQNEAQLEKSRLLSDRFSAERPKGSFSTLEIQRTEQGDSAMYLCASSSMEGPTANTGELFFGEGSRLTVL.

The chain uses TRBV29-1 and TRBJ1-2; D is unresolved. The CDR3 length is 13 residues. The V end was cut by 7 bases, the J end by 1 base, with 13 bases between. Germline loops: CDR1 SQVTM, CDR2 ANQGSEA. The CDR3 protein is CSAHLQFNYGYTF. DNA of the CDR3: TGCAGCGCCCATCTACAGTTTAACTATGGCTACACCTTC.

A single count supports this clone. The rearrangement uses TRBV19 and TRBJ1-5, with 7 positions matching TRBD1. There are 15 residues in the CDR3. The germline CDR1 and CDR2 sequences are LNHDA and SQIVND (reference sequence). V lost 8 bases to trimming and J lost 4 bases; unmatched junction nucleotides: 11. CDR3 sequence (DNA): TGTGCCAGTTTGCCGGGACAGAAATATAATCAGCCCCAGCATTTT. Protein sequence: CASLPGQKYNQPQHF.

The V gene is TRBV5-1, the J gene TRBJ1-3; D ambiguous. Germline V gene data show CDR1 as SGHRS and CDR2 as YFSETQ. The CDR3 has 16 amino acids. V was pared by 0 bases and J by 0 bases, with 10 bases between. The CDR3 DNA sequence: TGCGCCAGCAGCTTGGCTGCGGGAAGCTCTGGAAACACCATATATTTT. Protein product: CASSLAAGSSGNTIYF. The whole variable domain, filled in from reference TRBV5-1 and TRBJ1-3, reads KAGVTQTPRYLIKTRGQQVTLSCSPISGHRSVSWYQQTPGQGLQFLFEYFSETQRNKGNFPGRFSGRQFSNSRSEMNVSTLELGDSALYLCASSLAAGSSGNTIYFGEGSWLTVV.

This sequence joins TRBV28 and TRBJ2-4; 7 bases line up with TRBD1. Looked up from germline, CDR1 is MDHEN and CDR2 is SYDVKM. There are 15 residues in the CDR3. V shed 4 bases and J 5 bases; nucleotides not matched to a gene: 8. DNA of the CDR3: TGTGCCAGCAGTTCCCCCGAGGGGGCCGAAAACATTCAGTACTTC. It is translated as CASSSPEGAENIQYF.

This clone was observed a handful of times. The J gene is TRBJ1-2, the V gene TRBV15, with D hard to call. The germline V gene has CDR1 LNHNV and CDR2 YYDKDF (reference sequence). The CDR3 consists of 16 residues. Trimming removed 0 bases at V and 4 bases at J, with 15 bases between. CDR3: CATSRDAGSQIYGYTF. The CDR3 DNA follows: TGTGCCACCAGCAGAGACGCGGGAAGCCAGATCTATGGCTACACCTTC.

V gene TRBV19 combines with J gene TRBJ2-5, with 9 bases aligning to TRBD1. The CDR3 contains 15 residues. Germline V lookup: CDR1 LNHDA, CDR2 SQIVND (reference sequence). V lost 4 bases, J lost 5 bases, and 8 bases stayed unmatched. CDR3 coding DNA: TGTGCCAGTAGTACACAGGGGGCGCCTGGGGAGACCCAGTACTTC. It translates to CASSTQGAPGETQYF.

The chain recombines TRBV18 with TRBJ2-5; the D is unclear. There are 12 residues in the CDR3. V shed 3 bases and J shed 8 bases, with 10 bases lying between them. The germline V gene encodes CDR1 KGHSH and CDR2 LQKENI. CDR3 residues: CASSPTHNTQYF. DNA for the CDR3: TGTGCCAGCTCACCGACACATAATACCCAGTACTTC.

The V call is TRBV15, the J call TRBJ2-3; 9 bases fit TRBD1. This CDR3 has 15 amino acids. From germline, CDR1 is LNHNV and CDR2 YYDKDF (reference sequence). V lost 5 bases and J lost 7; bases outside the gene matches: 10. CDR3 loop: CATSGAQGAGNTQYF. The CDR3 DNA follows: TGTGCCACCAGCGGGGCACAGGGGGCGGGAAATACGCAGTATTTT.

V gene TRBV5-1 combines with J gene TRBJ2-7, with 8 bases fitting TRBD1. The germline CDR1 and CDR2 sequences are SGHRS and YFSETQ. J lost 4 bases, V lost 7 bases, and 7 bases had no gene match. This CDR3 region has 13 residues. The CDR3 sequence: CASASGGPYEQYF. CDR3 in DNA: TGCGCCAGCGCTTCAGGGGGCCCGTACGAGCAGTACTTC.

The rearrangement joins TRBV27 to TRBJ2-2; 8 bases are shared with TRBD2. V trimming: 4 bases; J trimming: 5 bases; junction bases outside the gene matches: 9. Per germline, CDR1 MNHEY and CDR2 SMNVEV (reference sequence). CDR3 length equals 16 residues. Written as DNA, the CDR3 is TGTGCCAGCAGTTGGGCCGGGACTAGTGGTACCGGGGAGCTGTTTTTT. It codes for CASSWAGTSGTGELFF.

V and J are TRBV4-1 and TRBJ2-5; 7 positions agree with TRBD2. The CDR3 sequence is 15 residues long. Germline V CDR1 and CDR2: MGHRA, YSYEKL. The trim removed 3 bases at V and 3 bases at J, leaving 7 bases unmatched. The DNA of the CDR3 is TGCGCCAGCAGCCAGCCCGGGGGGTCAAAAGAGACCCAGTACTTC. The encoded protein is CASSQPGGSKETQYF.

The CDR3 DNA reads TGTGCCAGCAGGGCAGGGGGTAATGAAAAACTGTTTTTT. This gives the protein CASRAGGNEKLFF. The V and J genes are TRBV28 and TRBJ1-4; 7 bases map to TRBD1. The CDR3 is 13 residues long. The V and J ends lost 6 bases and 4 bases, in that order; junction bases with no gene match: 2. Germline V lookup: CDR1 MDHEN, CDR2 SYDVKM. Full variable domain (outside the CDR3, taken from reference TRBV28 and TRBJ1-4): DVKVTQSSRYLVKRTGEKVFLECVQDMDHENMFWYRQDPGLGLRLIYFSYDVKMKEKGDIPEGYSVSREKKERFSLILESASTNQTSMYLCASRAGGNEKLFFGSGTQLSVL.

This clone came up once. The chain carries TRBV18 and TRBJ2-1; unclear D gene. This CDR3 spans 14 amino acids. Trimming removed 3 bases at V and 5 bases at J, with 11 bases between. CDR1 KGHSH and CDR2 LQKENI come from the germline V gene. For the CDR3, the DNA is TGTGCCAGCTCACCTGCCCAGCGAAACAATGAGCAGTTCTTC. Protein product: CASSPAQRNNEQFF.

The chain uses TRBV28 and TRBJ1-6; D remains unclear. V lost 6 bases and J lost 7, with 16 bases in between. This CDR3 contains 15 residues. The germline V gene has CDR1 MDHEN and CDR2 SYDVKM. This chain's CDR3 is CASSRSPVINSPLHF. For the CDR3, the DNA is TGTGCCAGCAGCCGATCCCCAGTTATCAATTCACCCCTCCACTTT.

The chain employs TRBV7-9 and TRBJ2-1; TRBD2 agrees at 15 bases. With 3 bases clipped from V and 7 bases from J, the junction kept 1 base outside the gene matches. This CDR3 contains 15 residues. Germline V gives CDR1 SEHNR, CDR2 FQNEAQ (reference sequence). CDR3 residues: CASSFGTSGGNEQFF. CDR3 DNA sequence: TGTGCCAGCAGCTTTGGGACTAGCGGGGGGAATGAGCAGTTCTTC.

The V and J genes are TRBV19 and TRBJ1-5, with no clear D. Germline lookup yields CDR1 LNHDA and CDR2 SQIVND (reference sequence). Trimming stripped 0 bases from V and 7 bases from J, with 4 bases between. CDR3 length: 12 amino acids. CDR3 sequence (DNA): TGTGCCAGTAGTATAGACGAGCAGCCCCAGCATTTT. Protein sequence: CASSIDEQPQHF.

The gene calls are TRBV21-1 and TRBJ2-1; the table assigns TRBD1, which was not confirmed against the DNA. TRBV21-1 is a pseudogene segment. CDR3 length: 19 residues. CDR3 coding DNA: TGTGCCAGCAGCCCATTTAAGTCAATCGGACAGGGAATCGACAATGAGCAGTTCTTC. This gives the protein CASSPFKSIGQGIDNEQFF.

V is TRBV4-1 and J is TRBJ2-7; unclear D gene. The CDR3 sequence is 13 residues long. The germline V and J ends were trimmed by 0 bases and 4 bases, with 7 bases remaining between them. Germline V gene data show CDR1 as MGHRA and CDR2 as YSYEKL. The CDR3 bases are TGCGCCAGCAGCCAAGAAGTAGATTACGAGCAGTACGTC. Protein: CASSQEVDYEQYV.